This is a list of T cell receptor beta chains from one sample in a study of cytomegalovirus exposure and HLA in healthy donors. Data came from immunoSEQ multiplex PCR; TCRdb stores just in-frame clones and leaves some out. In the table there are 90,000 to 150,000 clones, roughly four fifths of which are singletons. The specimen sequenced was PBMCs. The receptors here all came from a woman aged 30 to 39 in good health and CMV-seropositive. Both conserved end residues are trimmed from each CDR3. Size values are once, few and many counts, or a class for expanded clones, and some rows have none.

j_gene | v_gene | len | abundance | CDR3aa
TRBJ1-2 | TRBV6-1 | 12 | . | ASSEVFGNYGYT
TRBJ1-1 | TRBV29-1 | 10 | . | SVKTGRTEAF
. | TRBV5-1 | 15 | once | ASSLGGLGASSYEQY
TRBJ2-1 | TRBV7-3 | 14 | . | ASSLVSSGAYNEQF
TRBJ1-2 | TRBV7-2 | 13 | . | ASSLTAGGNYGYT
TRBJ2-3 | TRBV7-6 | 13 | . | ASSQGWGGPDTQY
TRBJ2-5 | TRBV12-5 | 13 | . | ASGSPLSAGETQY
TRBJ1-5 | TRBV6-1 | 11 | . | ASSTGVIQPQH
TRBJ2-7 | TRBV18 | 13 | . | ASSRPGTGVYEQY
TRBJ2-7 | TRBV13 | 11 | . | ASSLGQTYEQY
TRBJ1-6 | TRBV9 | 14 | . | ASSPDMSSYNSPLH
TRBJ2-7 | TRBV7-2 | 10 | . | ASSSVTYEQY